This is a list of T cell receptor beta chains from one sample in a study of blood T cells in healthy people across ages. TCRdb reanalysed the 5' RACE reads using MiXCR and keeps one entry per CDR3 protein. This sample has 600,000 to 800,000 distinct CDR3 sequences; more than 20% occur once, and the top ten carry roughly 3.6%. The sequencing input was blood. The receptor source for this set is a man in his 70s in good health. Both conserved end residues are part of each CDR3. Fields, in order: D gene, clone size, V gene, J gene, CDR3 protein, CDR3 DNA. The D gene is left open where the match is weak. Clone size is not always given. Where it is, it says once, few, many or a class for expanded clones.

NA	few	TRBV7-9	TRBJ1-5	CASSLDRYQPQHF	TGTGCCAGCAGCTTAGACAGGTATCAGCCCCAGCATTTT
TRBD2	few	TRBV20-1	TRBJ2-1	CSASIGSGGNEQFF	TGCAGTGCTAGTATTGGTAGCGGGGGAAATGAGCAGTTCTTC
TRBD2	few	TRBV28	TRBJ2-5	CASCGGGETQYF	TGTGCCAGCTGCGGGGGGGGGGAGACCCAGTACTTC
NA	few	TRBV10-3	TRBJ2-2	CAISDRGPNTGELFF	TGTGCCATCAGTGACCGGGGACCGAACACCGGGGAGCTGTTTTTT
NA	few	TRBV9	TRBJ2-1	CASSVGSGSGNEQFF	TGTGCCAGCAGCGTTGGGTCCGGGAGCGGGAATGAGCAGTTCTTC
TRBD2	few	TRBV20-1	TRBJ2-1	CSAETSGLSYNEQFF	TGCAGTGCGGAAACTAGCGGGCTCTCCTACAATGAGCAGTTCTTC
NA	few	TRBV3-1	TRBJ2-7	CASSSRELPGEQYF	TGTGCCAGCAGTTCTCGGGAACTTCCGGGCGAGCAGTACTTC
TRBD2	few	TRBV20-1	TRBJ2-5	CSATRRGLAGGIETQYF	TGCAGTGCTACGAGACGGGGACTAGCGGGAGGTATAGAGACCCAGTACTTC
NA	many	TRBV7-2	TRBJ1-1	CASSLQGPGEAFF	TGTGCCAGCAGCTTACAGGGCCCCGGTGAAGCTTTCTTT
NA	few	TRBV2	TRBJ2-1	CASSGYGISRNEQFF	TGTGCCAGCAGTGGGTACGGGATCTCTCGCAATGAGCAGTTCTTC
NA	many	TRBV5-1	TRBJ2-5	CASSLDGTEETQYF	TGCGCCAGCAGCTTGGACGGGACTGAAGAGACCCAGTACTTC
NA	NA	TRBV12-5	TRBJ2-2	CASGLVKGQSTGELFF	TGTGCTAGTGGTTTGGTAAAAGGACAATCCACCGGGGAGCTGTTTTTT
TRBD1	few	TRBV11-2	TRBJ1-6	CASRPGQGESPLHF	TGTGCCAGCCGCCCAGGACAGGGCGAATCACCCCTCCACTTT
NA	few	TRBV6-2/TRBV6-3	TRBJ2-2	CASSYSRQGGNTGELFF	TGTGCCAGCAGTTACTCGAGGCAGGGAGGCAACACCGGGGAGCTGTTTTTT
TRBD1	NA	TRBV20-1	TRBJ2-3	CSASDTGTGLQYF	TGCAGTGCTTCGGACACCGGGACAGGGTTGCAGTATTTT
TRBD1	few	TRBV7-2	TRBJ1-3	CASSPPGTGRNTIYF	TGTGCCAGCAGCCCCCCCGGGACAGGGCGAAACACCATATATTTT
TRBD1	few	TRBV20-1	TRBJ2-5	CSASSDRARETQYF	TGCAGTGCTAGCTCGGACAGGGCCAGGGAGACCCAGTACTTC
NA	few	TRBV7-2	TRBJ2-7	CASSLRTAPEQYF	TGTGCCAGCAGCTTAAGGACTGCTCCCGAGCAGTACTTC
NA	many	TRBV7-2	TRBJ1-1	CASSLDPSTEAFF	TGTGCCAGCAGCTTAGATCCGAGCACTGAAGCTTTCTTT
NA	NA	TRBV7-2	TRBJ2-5	CASSFKRRGYQETQYF	TGTGCCAGCAGCTTCAAAAGGCGGGGTTACCAAGAGACCCAGTACTTC
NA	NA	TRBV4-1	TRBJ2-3	CASSQDSRGGTDTQYF	TGCGCCAGCAGCCAAGACTCCCGCGGGGGCACAGATACGCAGTATTTT
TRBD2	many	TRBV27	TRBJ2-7	CASSPPSGDASEQYF	TGTGCCAGCAGTCCCCCTAGCGGGGATGCCTCCGAGCAGTACTTC
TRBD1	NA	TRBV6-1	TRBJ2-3	CASSDRDRGSPDTQYF	TGTGCCAGCAGCGACCGGGACAGGGGGTCCCCAGATACGCAGTATTTT
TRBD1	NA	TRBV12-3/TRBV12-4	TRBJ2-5	CASSTGTGGQTRYF	TGTGCCAGCAGTACCGGGACAGGGGGTCAAACCCGGTACTTC
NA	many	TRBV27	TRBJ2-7	CASGLGIEQYF	TGTGCCAGCGGCTTGGGGATCGAGCAGTACTTC
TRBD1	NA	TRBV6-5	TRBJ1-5	CASRGQGGNQPQHF	TGTGCCAGCAGGGGACAGGGGGGGAATCAGCCCCAGCATTTT
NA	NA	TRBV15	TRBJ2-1	CATSTPRDNRFVQFF	TGTGCCACCAGCACACCCCGGGACAACCGTTTCGTGCAGTTCTTC
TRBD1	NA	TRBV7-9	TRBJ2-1	CASRRDRSYNEQFF	TGTGCCAGCAGAAGGGACAGATCCTACAATGAGCAGTTCTTC
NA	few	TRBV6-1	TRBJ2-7	CASSDLAVRGWYF	TGTGCCAGCAGTGACCTGGCCGTAAGGGGTTGGTACTTC